The following is a T cell receptor (beta chain) sequence with its context. Antigen specificity is unknown. This CDR3 is built from 13 residues. The ends were cut back, 3 bases at V and 5 bases at J, with 7 bases in the middle. Germline-derived CDR1 and CDR2 are MNHEY and SVGAGI. Assay: immunoSEQ multiplex PCR; the TCRdb copy retains only in-frame clones and omits some. The repertoire consists of roughly 35,000 clones, with around nine tenths occurring once and the leading ten covering 4.2%. The data were taken from a study of T cells in localized non-small cell lung cancer. Notes on the study in general: Uninvolved neighboring lung showed the greatest T cell clonality, exceeding tumor. Higher adjacent-lung clonality was associated with shorter survival. Multi-region tumor sequencing was not done, so intratumor heterogeneity could not be excluded. Adjacent lung held a median 57 of the top 100 tumor clones.

The chain employs TRBV6-5 and TRBJ2-2; D is possibly TRBD2 (5 bases). The sequence derives from a woman aged 35-75 years with stage I lung adenocarcinoma. The source was peripheral blood, collected before any cancer treatment. The CDR3 protein is CASSYPGTGELFF. CDR3 DNA: TGTGCCAGCAGTTATCCGGGAACCGGGGAGCTGTTTTTT.